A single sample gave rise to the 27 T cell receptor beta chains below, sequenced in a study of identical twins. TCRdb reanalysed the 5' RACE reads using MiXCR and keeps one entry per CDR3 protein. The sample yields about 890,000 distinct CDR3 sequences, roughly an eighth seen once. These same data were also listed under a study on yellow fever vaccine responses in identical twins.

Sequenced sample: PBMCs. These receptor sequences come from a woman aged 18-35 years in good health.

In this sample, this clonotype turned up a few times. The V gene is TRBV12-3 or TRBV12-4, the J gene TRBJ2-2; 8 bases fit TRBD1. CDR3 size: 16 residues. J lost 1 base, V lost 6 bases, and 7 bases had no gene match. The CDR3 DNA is TGTGCCAGCAGGTGGACCGGGACAGGGAACACCGGGGAGCTGTTTTTT. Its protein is CASRWTGTGNTGELFF.

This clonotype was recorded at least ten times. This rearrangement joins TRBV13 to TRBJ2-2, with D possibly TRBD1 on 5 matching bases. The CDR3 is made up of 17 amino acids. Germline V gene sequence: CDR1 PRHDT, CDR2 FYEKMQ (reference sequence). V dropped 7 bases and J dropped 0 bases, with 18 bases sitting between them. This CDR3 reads CASIHTRTYPNTGELFF. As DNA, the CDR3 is TGTGCCAGCATCCACACCCGGACATACCCGAACACCGGGGAGCTGTTTTTT.

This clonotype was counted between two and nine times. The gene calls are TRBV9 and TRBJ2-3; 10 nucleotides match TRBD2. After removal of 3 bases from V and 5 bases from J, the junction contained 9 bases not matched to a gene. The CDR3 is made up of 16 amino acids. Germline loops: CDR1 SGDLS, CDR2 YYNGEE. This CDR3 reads CASSDRAGGPGDTQYF. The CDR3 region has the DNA TGTGCCAGCAGCGATAGAGCGGGGGGGCCTGGAGATACGCAGTATTTT.

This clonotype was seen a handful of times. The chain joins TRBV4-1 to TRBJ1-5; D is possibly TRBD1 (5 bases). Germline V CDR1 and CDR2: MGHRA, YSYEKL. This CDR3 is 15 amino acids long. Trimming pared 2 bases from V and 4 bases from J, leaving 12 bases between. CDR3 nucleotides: TGCGCCAGCAGCCAACGAAGGGAGGGGAATCAGCCCCAGCATTTT. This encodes CASSQRREGNQPQHF.

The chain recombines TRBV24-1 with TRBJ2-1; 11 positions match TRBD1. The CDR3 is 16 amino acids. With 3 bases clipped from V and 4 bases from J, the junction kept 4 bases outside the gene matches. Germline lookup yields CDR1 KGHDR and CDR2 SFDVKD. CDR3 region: CATSDRTGGVYNEQFF. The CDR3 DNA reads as TGTGCCACCAGTGATCGGACAGGGGGCGTATACAATGAGCAGTTCTTC.

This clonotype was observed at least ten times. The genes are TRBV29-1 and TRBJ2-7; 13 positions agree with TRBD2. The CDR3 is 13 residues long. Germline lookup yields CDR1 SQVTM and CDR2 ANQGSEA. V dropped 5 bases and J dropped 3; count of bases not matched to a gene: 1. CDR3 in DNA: TGCAGCGTTCGACTAGCGGGAGGCTACGAGCAGTACTTC. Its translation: CSVRLAGGYEQYF.

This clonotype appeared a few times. CDR3 in amino acids: CASSLGPMVGELFF. For the CDR3, the DNA is TGTGCCAGCAGCTTGGGCCCGATGGTCGGGGAGCTGTTTTTT. The J gene is TRBJ2-2, the V gene TRBV7-2, with no clear D. The CDR3 contains 14 residues. Germline lookup yields CDR1 SGHTA and CDR2 FQGNSA. The ends were cut back, 3 bases at V and 7 bases at J, with 12 bases in the middle. The variable domain in full, with the rest retrieved from reference TRBV7-2 and TRBJ2-2, is GAGVSQSPSNKVTEKGKDVELRCDPISGHTALYWYRQSLGQGLEFLIYFQGNSAPDKSGLPSDRFSAERTGGSVSTLTIQRTQQEDSAVYLCASSLGPMVGELFFGEGSRLTVL.

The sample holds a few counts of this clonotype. The CDR3 loop reads CSVNAGRATDTQYF. The CDR3 DNA sequence: TGCAGCGTTAACGCGGGTCGAGCCACAGATACGCAGTATTTT. V and J are TRBV29-1 and TRBJ2-3; D is possibly TRBD2 (5 bases). The CDR3 runs 14 residues. Trimming shortened V by 5 bases and J by 2 bases, and 14 bases separated the two germline ends. Per germline, CDR1 SQVTM and CDR2 ANQGSEA.

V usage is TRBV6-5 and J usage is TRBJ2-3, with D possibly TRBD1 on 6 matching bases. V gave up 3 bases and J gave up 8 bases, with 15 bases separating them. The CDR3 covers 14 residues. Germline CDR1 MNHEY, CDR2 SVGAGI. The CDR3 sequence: CASSYGARGATQYF. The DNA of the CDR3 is TGTGCCAGCAGTTATGGGGCCAGGGGTGCTACGCAGTATTTT.

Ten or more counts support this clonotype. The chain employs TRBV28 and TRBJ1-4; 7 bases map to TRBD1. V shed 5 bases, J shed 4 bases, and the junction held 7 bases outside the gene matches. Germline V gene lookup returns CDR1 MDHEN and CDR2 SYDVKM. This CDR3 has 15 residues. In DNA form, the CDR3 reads TGTGCCAGCAGTCCCCAGGACAGGTTTAATGAAAAACTGTTTTTT. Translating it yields CASSPQDRFNEKLFF.

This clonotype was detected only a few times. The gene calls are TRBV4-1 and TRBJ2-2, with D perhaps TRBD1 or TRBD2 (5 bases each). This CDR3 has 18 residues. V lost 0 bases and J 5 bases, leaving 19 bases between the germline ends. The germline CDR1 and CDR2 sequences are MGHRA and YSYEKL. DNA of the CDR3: TGCGCCAGCAGCCAAGATGGAGTAGGGACCCCGAGAACCGGGGAGCTGTTTTTT. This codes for CASSQDGVGTPRTGELFF.

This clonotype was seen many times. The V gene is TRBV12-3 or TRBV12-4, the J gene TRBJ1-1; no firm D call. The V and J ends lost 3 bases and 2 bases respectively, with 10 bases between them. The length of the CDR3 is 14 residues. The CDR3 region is CASSFRRINTEAFF. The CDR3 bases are TGTGCCAGCAGTTTTCGACGGATCAACACTGAAGCTTTCTTT.

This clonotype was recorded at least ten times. This CDR3 reads CASSQMTGRSDSPLHF. The DNA of the CDR3 is TGCGCCAGCAGCCAAATGACAGGGAGATCAGATTCACCCCTCCACTTT. The chain couples TRBV4-1 to TRBJ1-6; TRBD1 matches 7 bases. Losses at the gene ends were 2 bases for V and 8 bases for J; bases not matched to a gene: 9. Germline CDR1 and CDR2: MGHRA and YSYEKL. CDR3 size: 16 residues.

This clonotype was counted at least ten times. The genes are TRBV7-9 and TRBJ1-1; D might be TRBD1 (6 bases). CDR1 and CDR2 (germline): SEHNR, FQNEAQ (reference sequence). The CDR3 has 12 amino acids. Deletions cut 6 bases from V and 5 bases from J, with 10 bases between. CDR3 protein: CASSSGATEAFF. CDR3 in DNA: TGTGCCAGCAGTTCGGGGGCGACTGAAGCTTTCTTT.

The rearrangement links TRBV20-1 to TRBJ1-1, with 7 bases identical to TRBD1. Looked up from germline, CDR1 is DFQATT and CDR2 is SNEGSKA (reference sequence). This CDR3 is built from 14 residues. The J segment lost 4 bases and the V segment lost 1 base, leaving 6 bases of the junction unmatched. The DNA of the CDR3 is TGCAGTGCTAGAGCCGGACAGGCTACCACTGAAGCTTTCTTT. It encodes CSARAGQATTEAFF.

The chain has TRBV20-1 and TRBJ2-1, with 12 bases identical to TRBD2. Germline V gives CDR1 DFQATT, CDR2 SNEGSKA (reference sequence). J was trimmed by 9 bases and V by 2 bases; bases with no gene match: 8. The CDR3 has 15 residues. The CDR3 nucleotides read TGCAGTGCTAGAAGACTAGCGGGGGTCTGGGGTGAGCAGTTCTTC. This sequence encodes CSARRLAGVWGEQFF.

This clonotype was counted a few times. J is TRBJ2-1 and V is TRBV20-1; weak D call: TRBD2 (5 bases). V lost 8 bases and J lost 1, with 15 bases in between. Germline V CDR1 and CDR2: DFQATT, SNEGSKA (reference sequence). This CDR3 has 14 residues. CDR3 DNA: TGCAGTACTTCGAGGGCCGATTCCTACAATGAGCAGTTCTTC. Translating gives CSTSRADSYNEQFF.

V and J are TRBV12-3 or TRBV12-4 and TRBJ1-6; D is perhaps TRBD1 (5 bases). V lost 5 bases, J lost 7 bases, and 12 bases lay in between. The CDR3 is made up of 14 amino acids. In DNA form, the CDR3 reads TGTGCCAGCAGTAGGAGACAGTTAAATTCACCCCTCCACTTT. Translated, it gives CASSRRQLNSPLHF.

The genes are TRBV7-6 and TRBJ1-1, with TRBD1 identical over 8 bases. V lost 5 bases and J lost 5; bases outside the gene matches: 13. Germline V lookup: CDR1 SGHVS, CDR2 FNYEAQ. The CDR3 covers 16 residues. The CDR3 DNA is TGTGCCAGCAGCCACCGGGGCACAGGGGGAGGAACTGAAGCTTTCTTT. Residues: CASSHRGTGGGTEAFF.

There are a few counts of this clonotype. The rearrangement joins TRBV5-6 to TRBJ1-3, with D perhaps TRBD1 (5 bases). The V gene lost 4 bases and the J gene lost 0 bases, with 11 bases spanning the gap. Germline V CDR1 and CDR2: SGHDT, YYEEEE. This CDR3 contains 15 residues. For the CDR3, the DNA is TGTGCCAGCAGCCTACAGGTACTCTCTGGAAACACCATATATTTT. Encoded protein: CASSLQVLSGNTIYF.

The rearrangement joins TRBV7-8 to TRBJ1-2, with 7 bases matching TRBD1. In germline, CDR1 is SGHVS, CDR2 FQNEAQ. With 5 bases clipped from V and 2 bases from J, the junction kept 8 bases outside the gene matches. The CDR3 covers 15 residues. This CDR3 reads CASSQDPTGNYGYTF. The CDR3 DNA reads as TGTGCCAGCAGCCAAGATCCGACAGGGAACTATGGCTACACCTTC.

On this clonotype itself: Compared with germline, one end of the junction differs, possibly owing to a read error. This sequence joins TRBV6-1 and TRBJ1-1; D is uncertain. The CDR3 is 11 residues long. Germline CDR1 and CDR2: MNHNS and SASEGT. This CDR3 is CVSIGHTEAFF. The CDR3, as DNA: TGTGTCAGCATTGGTCACACTGAAGCTTTCTTT.

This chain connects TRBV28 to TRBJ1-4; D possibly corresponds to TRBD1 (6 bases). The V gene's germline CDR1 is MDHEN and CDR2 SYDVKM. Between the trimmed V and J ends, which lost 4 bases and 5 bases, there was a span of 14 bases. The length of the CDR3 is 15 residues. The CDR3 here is CASSSTGYWNEKLFF. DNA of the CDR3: TGTGCCAGCAGTTCAACAGGGTATTGGAATGAAAAACTGTTTTTT.

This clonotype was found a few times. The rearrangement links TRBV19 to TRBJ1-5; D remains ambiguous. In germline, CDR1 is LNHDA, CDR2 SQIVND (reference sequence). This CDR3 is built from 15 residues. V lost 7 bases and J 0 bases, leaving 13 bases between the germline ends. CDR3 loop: CASTRGTHSNQPQHF. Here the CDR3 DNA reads TGTGCCAGTACCCGGGGTACCCATAGCAATCAGCCCCAGCATTTT.

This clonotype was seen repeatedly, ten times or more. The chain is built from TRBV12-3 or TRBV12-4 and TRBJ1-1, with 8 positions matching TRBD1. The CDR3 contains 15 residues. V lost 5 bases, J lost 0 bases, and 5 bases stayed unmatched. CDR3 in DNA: TGTGCCAGCAGTCGCCGGACAGGGATGAACACTGAAGCTTTCTTT. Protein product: CASSRRTGMNTEAFF.

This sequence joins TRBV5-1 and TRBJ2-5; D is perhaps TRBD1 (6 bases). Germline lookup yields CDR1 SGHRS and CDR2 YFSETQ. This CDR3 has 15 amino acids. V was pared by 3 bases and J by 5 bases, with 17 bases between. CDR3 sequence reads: CASSYPTDSRETQYF. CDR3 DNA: TGCGCCAGCAGCTACCCTACGGACAGTAGGGAGACCCAGTACTTC. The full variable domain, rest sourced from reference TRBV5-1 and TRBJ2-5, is KAGVTQTPRYLIKTRGQQVTLSCSPISGHRSVSWYQQTPGQGLQFLFEYFSETQRNKGNFPGRFSGRQFSNSRSEMNVSTLELGDSALYLCASSYPTDSRETQYFGPGTRLLVL.

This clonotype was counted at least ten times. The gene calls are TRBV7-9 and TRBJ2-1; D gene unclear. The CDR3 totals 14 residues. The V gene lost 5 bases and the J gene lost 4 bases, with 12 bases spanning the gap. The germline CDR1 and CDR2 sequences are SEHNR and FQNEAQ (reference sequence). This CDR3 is CASSPPTAYNEQFF. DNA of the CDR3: TGTGCCAGCAGCCCCCCAACAGCATACAATGAGCAGTTCTTC.